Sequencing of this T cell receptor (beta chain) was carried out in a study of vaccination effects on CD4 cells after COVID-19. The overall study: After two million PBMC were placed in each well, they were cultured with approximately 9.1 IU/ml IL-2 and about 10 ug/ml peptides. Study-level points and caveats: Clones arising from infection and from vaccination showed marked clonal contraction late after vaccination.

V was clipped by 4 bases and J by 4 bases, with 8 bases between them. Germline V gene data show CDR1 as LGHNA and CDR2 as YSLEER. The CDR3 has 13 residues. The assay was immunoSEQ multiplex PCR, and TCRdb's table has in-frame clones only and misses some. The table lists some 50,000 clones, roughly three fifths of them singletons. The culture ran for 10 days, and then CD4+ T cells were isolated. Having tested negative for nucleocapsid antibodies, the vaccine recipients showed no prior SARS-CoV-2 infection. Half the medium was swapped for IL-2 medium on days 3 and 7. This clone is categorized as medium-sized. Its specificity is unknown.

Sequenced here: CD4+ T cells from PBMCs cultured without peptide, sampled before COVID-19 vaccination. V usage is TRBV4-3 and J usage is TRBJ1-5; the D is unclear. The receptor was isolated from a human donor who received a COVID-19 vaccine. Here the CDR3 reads CASSLNTNQPQHF. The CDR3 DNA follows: TGCGCCAGCAGCCTAAATACTAATCAGCCCCAGCATTTT.